This T cell receptor beta chain was obtained from a study of T cells in tumors after PD-1 blockade. Study overall: Treatment was either pembrolizumab 200 mg every 3 weeks or cemiplimab 350 mg every 2 weeks. A subset received ongoing vismodegib 150 mg daily alongside anti-PD-1 therapy.

Genomic DNA template from tumor biopsies or peripheral blood, roughly 616 ng to 6,500 ng input. Germline CDR1 is MNHEY and CDR2 is SVGAGI. CDR3 length: 15 amino acids. V shed 7 bases, J shed 10 bases, and the junction held 15 bases outside the gene matches. TCRdb's table, derived via immunoSEQ multiplex PCR, lists solely in-frame clones and lacks some. The sample holds tens of thousands of clones, around 78% seen once. This sequence joins TRBV6-5 and TRBJ2-1, with 8 bases fitting TRBD2. The sequence was collected from a human donor with basal cell carcinoma. Sequencing was performed on PBMCs, taken before anti-PD-1 treatment. DNA of the CDR3: TGTGCCAGCACCCAGGGCGCTAGCGGGTCTTCCGAGCAGTTCTTC. Translated, it gives CASTQGASGSSEQFF.